The 29 T cell receptor beta chains reported below all come from one sample, sequenced in a study of blood T cell repertoires in COVID-19. Assay used: immunoSEQ multiplex PCR; TCRdb lists only in-frame clones, some missing. Of approximately 44,000 clones in the sample, around four fifths were seen once. The source material was peripheral blood. Receptors originate from a human donor in a cohort sampled during active COVID-19.

The rearrangement joins TRBV2 to TRBJ1-2; TRBD1 agrees at 7 bases. Germline assignment: CDR1 SNHLY and CDR2 FYNNEI. The CDR3 spans 14 residues. Trimming removed 8 bases from V and 2 bases from J; junction bases left unmatched: 8. CDR3 bases: TGTGCCAGCGTCCGAGGGACAGTAAACTATGGCTACACCTTC. Translating gives CASVRGTVNYGYTF.

The V call is TRBV30, the J call TRBJ2-3; no definite D call. The germline CDR1 and CDR2 sequences are GTSNPN and SVGIG (reference sequence). The V gene lost 4 bases and the J gene lost 2 bases, with 13 bases spanning the gap. The CDR3 length is 14 residues. CDR3 DNA sequence: TGTGCCTGGATGGGCCCCCCTTCCACAGATACGCAGTATTTT. Its translation is CAWMGPPSTDTQYF.

The V call is TRBV7-6, the J call TRBJ2-1; possible D gene TRBD2, 6 bases. The V and J ends lost 5 bases and 5 bases respectively, with 16 bases between them. The V gene's germline CDR1 is SGHVS and CDR2 FNYEAQ. The CDR3 contains 15 residues. CDR3 amino acids: CASSMPGLTDNEQFF. The CDR3 bases are TGTGCCAGCAGCATGCCGGGACTCACGGACAATGAGCAGTTCTTC.

The chain combines TRBV7-6 with TRBJ2-7, with TRBD2 identical over 8 bases. Germline CDR1 is SGHVS and CDR2 is FNYEAQ. This CDR3 comprises 15 residues. V lost 5 bases, J lost 5 bases, and 11 bases stayed unmatched. The CDR3 loop reads CASSRRRAGVDEQYF. In DNA form, the CDR3 reads TGTGCCAGCAGCCGCCGTCGAGCGGGGGTCGACGAGCAGTACTTC.

The J gene is TRBJ1-2, the V gene TRBV6-5; TRBD1 might be the D (6 bases). The CDR3 has 12 residues. Germline CDR1 MNHEY, CDR2 SVGAGI. Trimming removed 6 bases from V and 6 bases from J, with 11 bases in between. CDR3 DNA sequence: TGTGCCAGCAGGGGGACATTAAATGGCTACACCTTC. Encoded protein: CASRGTLNGYTF.

The J gene is TRBJ2-1, the V gene TRBV7-9; D uncertain. V dropped 0 bases and J dropped 6 bases, with 6 bases sitting between them. The CDR3 consists of 13 residues. Germline V gene lookup returns CDR1 SEHNR and CDR2 FQNEAQ (reference sequence). The CDR3 is CASSLASFNEQFF. The CDR3 DNA is TGTGCCAGCAGCTTAGCGTCATTCAATGAGCAGTTCTTC. The complete variable domain, with remaining parts taken from reference TRBV7-9 and TRBJ2-1, reads DTGVSQNPRHKITKRGQNVTFRCDPISEHNRLYWYRQTLGQGPEFLTYFQNEAQLEKSRLLSDRFSAERPKGSFSTLEIQRTEQGDSAMYLCASSLASFNEQFFGPGTRLTVL.

The rearrangement uses TRBV9 and TRBJ2-6; D might be TRBD1 (6 bases). Germline V gene lookup returns CDR1 SGDLS and CDR2 YYNGEE. The CDR3 totals 16 residues. V gave up 4 bases and J gave up 0 bases, with 11 bases separating them. CDR3 sequence (DNA): TGTGCCAGCAGCCCAGTAGGGGGCTCTGGGGCCAACGTCCTGACTTTC. Amino acid sequence: CASSPVGGSGANVLTF.

The chain carries TRBV11-2 and TRBJ2-7; 9 bases map to TRBD1. The trim removed 7 bases at V and 5 bases at J, leaving 15 bases unmatched. Germline lookup yields CDR1 SGHAT and CDR2 FQNNGV. The CDR3 contains 16 residues. Here the CDR3 reads CASILALRDRANEQYF. In nucleotides, the CDR3 is TGTGCCAGCATCCTAGCCTTGAGGGACAGGGCCAACGAGCAGTACTTC. The full variable domain, its missing parts supplied by reference TRBV11-2 and TRBJ2-7, is EAGVAQSPRYKIIEKRQSVAFWCNPISGHATLYWYQQILGQGPKLLIQFQNNGVVDDSQLPKDRFSAERLKGVDSTLKIQPAKLEDSAVYLCASILALRDRANEQYFGPGTRLTVT.

This chain connects TRBV6-2 or TRBV6-3 to TRBJ2-7; D uncertain. Trimming pared 2 bases from V and 1 base from J, leaving 12 bases between. Germline V gene lookup returns CDR1 MNHEY and CDR2 SVGEGT. CDR3 length equals 15 residues. The CDR3: CASSYALPASYEQYF. Written as DNA, the CDR3 is TGTGCCAGCAGTTACGCCCTCCCTGCGTCCTACGAGCAGTACTTC.

The chain couples TRBV11-3 to TRBJ2-1, with 8 nucleotides matching TRBD2. From germline, CDR1 is SGHNT and CDR2 YENEEA. The V segment lost 5 bases and the J segment 3 bases; nucleotides outside the gene matches: 6. The CDR3 contains 15 residues. In nucleotides, the CDR3 is TGTGCCAGCAGCCCCTCTAGCGGGCGCTACAATGAGCAGTTCTTC. It yields the protein CASSPSSGRYNEQFF.

The chain is built from TRBV7-8 and TRBJ2-3, with D possibly TRBD2 on 5 matching bases. The length of the CDR3 is 13 residues. Germline loops: CDR1 SGHVS, CDR2 FQNEAQ. V gave up 3 bases and J gave up 1 base, with 5 bases separating them. The CDR3, as DNA: TGTGCCAGCAGCTTCGGGGGCACAGATACGCAGTATTTT. Translating it yields CASSFGGTDTQYF.

This clone was seen only a few times. The CDR3 region is CATGQGSSPLHF. CDR3 nucleotide sequence: TGTGCCACCGGACAGGGATCTTCACCCCTCCACTTT. V and J are TRBV19 and TRBJ1-6; 8 bases align to TRBD1. The CDR3 is 12 residues long. Germline trimming cut 10 bases from V and 9 bases from J; bases unmatched to any gene: 5. Germline V lookup: CDR1 LNHDA, CDR2 SQIVND (reference sequence).

The J gene is TRBJ2-5, the V gene TRBV13; 7 bases match TRBD1. The V and J ends lost 1 base and 4 bases, in that order; junction bases with no gene match: 6. The CDR3 sequence is 15 residues long. Germline V gene lookup returns CDR1 PRHDT and CDR2 FYEKMQ (reference sequence). CDR3 nucleotide sequence: TGTGCCAGCAGCTTAGAAACAGGGGTTTTAGAGACCCAGTACTTC. Its translation is CASSLETGVLETQYF.

The chain has TRBV11-2 and TRBJ2-7; 12 bases line up with TRBD2. The V gene end was trimmed by 5 bases and the J gene end by 7 bases; junction bases not matched to a gene: 9. The CDR3 is made up of 15 amino acids. Germline V gives CDR1 SGHAT, CDR2 FQNNGV. The CDR3 loop reads CASSPSSGGAREQYF. The CDR3, as DNA: TGTGCCAGCAGCCCATCTAGCGGGGGGGCTCGAGAGCAGTACTTC.

The chain is built from TRBV7-8 and TRBJ2-7; a weak D match, TRBD1 (6 bases). CDR3 length equals 14 residues. V was pared by 5 bases and J by 0 bases, with 11 bases between. Per the germline V gene, CDR1 is SGHVS and CDR2 is FQNEAQ. CDR3: CASSTYRASYEQYF. The CDR3 DNA is TGTGCCAGCAGCACATACAGGGCCTCCTACGAGCAGTACTTC.

The chain employs TRBV6-5 and TRBJ2-2; D perhaps matches TRBD1 (5 bases). CDR1 is MNHEY and CDR2 is SVGAGI in the germline V gene. Trimming took 6 bases from V and 4 from J, leaving 12 bases between them. The CDR3 sequence is 14 residues long. The CDR3 loop is CASSYKQATGELFF. The CDR3 nucleotides read TGTGCCAGCAGCTACAAACAGGCCACCGGGGAGCTGTTTTTT.

The rearrangement uses TRBV12-3 or TRBV12-4 and TRBJ1-1; D not resolved. Trimming shortened V by 3 bases and J by 8 bases, and 10 bases separated the two germline ends. The length of the CDR3 is 12 residues. The chain's CDR3 is CASSFLSVEAFF. In nucleotides, the CDR3 is TGTGCCAGCAGTTTTCTTTCCGTCGAAGCTTTCTTT.

This rearrangement joins TRBV5-6 to TRBJ2-7, with D maybe TRBD2 (6 bases). The CDR3 contains 12 residues. CDR1 is SGHDT, CDR2 YYEEEE, per germline. V gave up 3 bases and J gave up 3 bases, with 7 bases separating them. In DNA form, the CDR3 reads TGTGCCAGCAGCTCGGGACTCTACGAGCAGTACTTC. Amino acids: CASSSGLYEQYF.

This chain links TRBV7-9 with TRBJ2-7; D is perhaps TRBD2 (7 bases). The germline V gene encodes CDR1 SEHNR and CDR2 FQNEAQ (reference sequence). The CDR3 contains 13 residues. V lost 3 bases, J lost 6 bases, and 12 bases lay in between. For the CDR3, the DNA is TGTGCCAGCAGCTTTCGGGGGGCCGGCGAGCAGTACTTC. This translates into CASSFRGAGEQYF.

The J gene is TRBJ1-2, the V gene TRBV5-6; 8 bases map to TRBD1. The CDR3 is 12 residues long. The junction had 5 bases not matched to a gene; V was cut back by 5 bases and J by 8 bases. Germline values: CDR1 SGHDT, CDR2 YYEEEE. CDR3 in DNA: TGTGCCAGCAGACAGGGGGGAGAGGGCTACACCTTC. Translated, it gives CASRQGGEGYTF.

V gene TRBV20-1 combines with J gene TRBJ2-7; D call uncertain. This CDR3 is 10 amino acids long. The V gene lost 6 bases and the J gene lost 2 bases, with 5 bases spanning the gap. Germline V lookup: CDR1 DFQATT, CDR2 SNEGSKA (reference sequence). DNA of the CDR3: TGCAGTGCAGCCACCTACGAGCAGTACTTC. Translation gives CSAATYEQYF.

J is TRBJ2-3 and V is TRBV27, with 10 bases identical to TRBD1. Per the germline V gene, CDR1 is MNHEY and CDR2 is SMNVEV (reference sequence). The CDR3 loop spans 14 amino acids. With 6 bases clipped from V and 7 bases from J, the junction kept 7 bases outside the gene matches. CDR3 in DNA: TGTGCCAGCAGAAGGGACAGGGGCCGAAATACGCAGTATTTT. It translates to CASRRDRGRNTQYF.

CDR3 region: CAISKGRGREQYF. The DNA of the CDR3 is TGTGCCATCAGCAAAGGCAGGGGGCGGGAGCAGTACTTC. V usage is TRBV10-3 and J usage is TRBJ2-7, with 8 nucleotides matching TRBD1. Germline trimming cut 6 bases from V and 7 bases from J; bases unmatched to any gene: 8. The germline CDR1 and CDR2 sequences are ENHRY and SYGVKD. The CDR3 length is 13 residues.

This CDR3 reads CASTTPLGLAGNNEQFF. CDR3 nucleotide sequence: TGTGCCAGTACCACCCCGTTGGGACTAGCGGGGAACAATGAGCAGTTCTTC. The J gene is TRBJ2-1, the V gene TRBV19; TRBD2 matches at 13 bases. J lost 5 bases, V lost 7 bases, and 11 bases had no gene match. The CDR3 is 17 amino acids. The germline V gene encodes CDR1 LNHDA and CDR2 SQIVND (reference sequence).

J is TRBJ2-7 and V is TRBV6-1, with 9 bases aligning to TRBD1. With 3 bases clipped from V and 4 bases from J, the junction kept 7 bases outside the gene matches. CDR1 and CDR2 (germline): MNHNS, SASEGT. This CDR3 comprises 15 residues. This CDR3 reads CASSDRQGGRYEQYF. CDR3 DNA: TGTGCCAGCAGTGACAGACAGGGGGGGAGGTACGAGCAGTACTTC.

The rearrangement links TRBV7-8 to TRBJ2-7; D uncertain. V shed 0 bases and J shed 4 bases, with 7 bases lying between them. The CDR3 runs 13 residues. Germline loops: CDR1 SGHVS, CDR2 FQNEAQ. The CDR3 spells CASSLAGLYEQYF. In nucleotides, the CDR3 is TGTGCCAGCAGCTTAGCTGGGCTTTACGAGCAGTACTTC.

The genes are TRBV5-1 and TRBJ2-3; the D gene is possibly TRBD1 (6 bases). Germline V CDR1 and CDR2: SGHRS, YFSETQ. The V end lost 1 base, the J end lost 5 bases, and 14 bases lay between the germline ends. The CDR3 contains 15 residues. The CDR3 loop reads CASSLLVGAGDTQYF. CDR3 in DNA: TGCGCCAGCAGCTTGCTCGTGGGGGCCGGAGATACGCAGTATTTT.

The chain has TRBV5-1 and TRBJ1-5, with 10 bases matching TRBD1. This CDR3 has 14 amino acids. Germline CDR1 and CDR2: SGHRS and YFSETQ. J lost 6 bases, V lost 4 bases, and 4 bases had no gene match. CDR3 loop: CASSQGQGIQPQHF. CDR3 coding DNA: TGCGCCAGCAGCCAGGGACAGGGGATTCAGCCCCAGCATTTT.

The chain joins TRBV9 to TRBJ1-4; possible D gene TRBD1, 5 bases. Germline V gives CDR1 SGDLS, CDR2 YYNGEE. The CDR3 loop spans 14 amino acids. The V gene lost 1 base and the J gene lost 4 bases, with 8 bases spanning the gap. The CDR3 coding sequence is TGTGCCAGCAGCGTATACGGGGGTAATGAAAAACTGTTTTTT. Translation: CASSVYGGNEKLFF.